A selection of T cell receptor beta chains follows, all from one sample in a study of cytomegalovirus exposure and HLA in healthy donors. TCRdb's table, derived via immunoSEQ multiplex PCR, lists solely in-frame clones and lacks some. The sample gives around 150,000 clones, about four fifths of which show up once; nearly 8.5% is in the top ten. The source material was PBMCs. Receptors originate from a male donor in good health and CMV-seropositive. CDR3s include the opening cysteine and the closing phenylalanine or tryptophan. Fields, in order: J gene, clone size, V gene, D gene, CDR3 protein, CDR3 DNA. The D gene is left open where the match is weak. Clone size is shown for a subset of rows, as once, few, many or a class of expanded clone.

J: TRBJ2-1; size: NA; V: TRBV7-2; D: TRBD2; CDR3: CASSYSGSQYNEQFF; DNA: TGTGCCAGCAGCTATAGCGGGAGTCAGTACAATGAGCAGTTCTTC
J: TRBJ1-2; size: NA; V: TRBV2; D: NA; CDR3: CASRRQEGGYTF; DNA: TGTGCCAGCAGAAGGCAGGAGGGTGGCTACACCTTC
J: TRBJ1-1; size: NA; V: TRBV5-5; D: TRBD1; CDR3: CASSLRTTGDLNTEAFF; DNA: TGTGCCAGCAGCTTGAGGACCACAGGGGACTTGAACACTGAAGCTTTCTTT
J: TRBJ2-3; size: NA; V: TRBV6-5; D: TRBD2; CDR3: CASSYLAGGQTDTQYF; DNA: TGTGCCAGCAGTTATCTAGCGGGAGGGCAGACAGATACGCAGTATTTT
J: TRBJ2-2; size: NA; V: TRBV7-8; D: TRBD2; CDR3: CASSLATSGRFTGELFF; DNA: TGTGCCAGCAGCTTAGCAACTAGCGGGAGGTTCACCGGGGAGCTGTTTTTT
J: TRBJ1-6; size: NA; V: TRBV5-1; D: NA; CDR3: CASSLRGDSPLHF; DNA: TGCGCCAGCAGCTTAAGGGGCGATTCACCCCTCCACTTT
J: TRBJ2-7; size: NA; V: TRBV5-1; D: TRBD1; CDR3: CASSLAYGGQTSYEQYF; DNA: TGCGCCAGCAGCTTGGCCTATGGGGGACAGACTTCATACGAGCAGTACTTC
J: TRBJ1-2; size: NA; V: TRBV19; D: NA; CDR3: CASTSTVAGINYGYTF; DNA: TGTGCCAGTACCTCAACGGTGGCAGGGATCAACTATGGCTACACCTTC
J: TRBJ2-4; size: NA; V: TRBV18; D: NA; CDR3: CASSPPGSHGQYF; DNA: TGTGCCAGCTCACCACCGGGGAGTCACGGTCAGTACTTC
J: TRBJ2-2; size: NA; V: TRBV4-3; D: TRBD2; CDR3: CASSQDAAGGMSGELFF; DNA: TGCGCCAGCAGCCAGGATGCGGCGGGGGGCATGTCCGGGGAGCTGTTTTTT
J: TRBJ1-6; size: NA; V: TRBV15; D: TRBD1; CDR3: CATSTPTGKNLNSPLHF; DNA: TGTGCCACCAGCACCCCGACAGGGAAAAACCTTAATTCACCCCTCCACTTT
J: TRBJ1-4; size: once; V: TRBV7-2; D: NA; CDR3: CASSLDRVSEKLFF; DNA: TGTGCCAGCAGCTTAGACAGGGTATCGGAAAAACTGTTTTTT
J: TRBJ2-7; size: NA; V: TRBV5-1; D: TRBD2; CDR3: CASSSLGGGYYEQYF; DNA: TGCGCCAGCAGCTCCCTTGGCGGGGGGTACTACGAGCAGTACTTC
J: TRBJ1-3; size: once; V: TRBV11-2; D: TRBD1; CDR3: CASSSNSGGPPWNTIYF; DNA: TGTGCCAGCAGCTCGAATTCAGGGGGCCCCCCGTGGAACACCATATATTTT
J: TRBJ1-2; size: NA; V: TRBV7-9; D: NA; CDR3: CASSPGVGTGSRYTF; DNA: TGTGCCAGCAGCCCGGGGGTCGGGACCGGTTCCCGCTACACCTTC
J: TRBJ1-5; size: NA; V: TRBV7-2; D: NA; CDR3: CASSLGSDQPQHF; DNA: TGTGCCAGCAGCTTAGGCAGCGATCAGCCCCAGCATTTT
J: TRBJ1-3; size: NA; V: TRBV9; D: NA; CDR3: CASTEGRGARNTIYF; DNA: TGTGCCAGCACCGAAGGGCGGGGGGCTCGAAACACCATATATTTT
J: TRBJ2-6; size: NA; V: TRBV29-1; D: TRBD1; CDR3: CSVQTGFRIGANVLTF; DNA: TGCAGCGTGCAGACAGGGTTCAGGATCGGGGCCAACGTCCTGACTTTC
J: TRBJ1-1; size: few; V: TRBV7-8; D: TRBD1; CDR3: CASSLEKYRGAEAFF; DNA: TGTGCCAGCAGCTTAGAAAAGTACAGGGGGGCTGAAGCTTTCTTT
J: TRBJ2-2; size: NA; V: TRBV4-3; D: TRBD1; CDR3: CASSPNSGQVLDTGELFF; DNA: TGCGCCAGCAGCCCCAATTCGGGACAGGTTTTGGACACCGGGGAGCTGTTTTTT
J: TRBJ2-5; size: NA; V: TRBV12-5; D: TRBD1; CDR3: CASGLGQGQETQYF; DNA: TGTGCTAGTGGTTTGGGACAGGGGCAAGAGACCCAGTACTTC
J: TRBJ1-5; size: once; V: TRBV28; D: TRBD1; CDR3: CASSSQVGRGPDQPQHF; DNA: TGTGCCAGCAGTTCCCAGGTGGGCAGGGGGCCGGATCAGCCCCAGCATTTT
J: TRBJ2-2; size: NA; V: TRBV9; D: NA; CDR3: CASSVGQYHTGELFF; DNA: TGTGCCAGCAGCGTAGGCCAGTACCACACCGGGGAGCTGTTTTTT
J: TRBJ2-1; size: NA; V: TRBV19; D: TRBD2; CDR3: CASSIAAGDRNEQFF; DNA: TGTGCCAGTAGTATAGCGGCGGGAGATCGCAATGAGCAGTTCTTC
J: TRBJ2-1; size: once; V: TRBV5-1; D: TRBD1; CDR3: CASSEGTALDEQFF; DNA: TGCGCCAGCAGCGAAGGGACAGCCCTAGATGAGCAGTTCTTC
J: TRBJ2-7; size: few; V: TRBV4-3; D: TRBD1; CDR3: CASSQDRDRVQYF; DNA: TGCGCCAGCAGCCAGGACAGGGATAGGGTGCAGTACTTC
J: TRBJ2-7; size: once; V: TRBV5-4; D: NA; CDR3: CASSVNSYEQYF; DNA: TGTGCCAGCAGCGTCAACTCCTACGAGCAGTACTTC
J: TRBJ1-1; size: once; V: TRBV7-9; D: NA; CDR3: CASRQQGVNTEAFF; DNA: TGTGCCAGCAGGCAACAAGGAGTGAACACTGAAGCTTTCTTT
J: TRBJ1-2; size: NA; V: TRBV27; D: NA; CDR3: CASSSGPGQLLYGYTF; DNA: TGTGCCAGCAGCTCAGGGCCCGGACAGCTCCTCTATGGCTACACCTTC
J: TRBJ2-2; size: NA; V: TRBV28; D: NA; CDR3: CASSFQREELFF; DNA: TGTGCCAGCAGTTTTCAGAGGGAGGAGCTGTTTTTT
J: TRBJ2-1; size: NA; V: TRBV2; D: TRBD2; CDR3: CASSEGGSSYNEQFF; DNA: TGTGCCAGCAGTGAAGGCGGGAGCTCCTACAATGAGCAGTTCTTC
J: TRBJ2-2; size: many; V: TRBV6-1; D: NA; CDR3: CASRTGQNTGELFF; DNA: TGTGCCAGTCGGACGGGACAGAACACCGGGGAGCTGTTTTTT
J: TRBJ2-5; size: NA; V: TRBV4-1; D: TRBD2; CDR3: CASSQDRGRAGEQYF; DNA: TGCGCCAGCAGCCAAGATCGAGGGAGGGCGGGTGAGCAGTACTTC
J: TRBJ2-1; size: NA; V: TRBV28; D: TRBD2; CDR3: CASTNVVAGWDEQFF; DNA: TGTGCCAGCACGAACGTAGTAGCGGGATGGGATGAGCAGTTCTTC
J: TRBJ2-1; size: once; V: TRBV7-8; D: NA; CDR3: CASSPRGTSRTYNEQFF; DNA: TGTGCCAGCAGCCCAAGGGGGACGTCGAGGACTTACAATGAGCAGTTCTTC
J: TRBJ1-2; size: NA; V: TRBV29-1; D: NA; CDR3: CSVGAVRSAYGYTF; DNA: TGCAGCGTTGGGGCAGTTCGGTCAGCCTATGGCTACACCTTC
J: TRBJ2-6; size: NA; V: TRBV7-2; D: NA; CDR3: CASTGRSNVLTF; DNA: TGTGCCAGTACGGGGAGGTCCAACGTCCTGACTTTC
J: TRBJ2-7; size: NA; V: TRBV30; D: NA; CDR3: CAWSHGGEQYF; DNA: TGTGCCTGGAGCCATGGAGGTGAGCAGTACTTC
J: TRBJ2-3; size: NA; V: TRBV7-2; D: NA; CDR3: CASSLVGSPDTQYF; DNA: TGTGCCAGCAGCTTAGTGGGCTCACCAGATACGCAGTATTTT
J: TRBJ1-1; size: NA; V: TRBV11-3; D: TRBD1; CDR3: CASSPGTDNTEAFF; DNA: TGTGCCAGCAGCCCGGGGACAGATAACACTGAAGCTTTCTTT
J: TRBJ2-7; size: NA; V: TRBV7-9; D: NA; CDR3: CASSLGRTYEQYF; DNA: TGTGCCAGCAGCTTAGGGAGGACTTACGAGCAGTACTTC
J: TRBJ2-5; size: NA; V: TRBV27; D: TRBD2; CDR3: CASSLSAGEPGETQYF; DNA: TGTGCCAGCAGTTTATCGGCGGGAGAGCCTGGAGAGACCCAGTACTTC
J: TRBJ2-1; size: once; V: TRBV4-3; D: TRBD2; CDR3: CASSQDGTSGRVRNEQFF; DNA: TGCGCCAGCAGCCAAGATGGGACTAGCGGGAGGGTACGTAATGAGCAGTTCTTC
J: TRBJ1-1; size: NA; V: TRBV5-1; D: NA; CDR3: CASSLWGGAEAFF; DNA: TGCGCCAGCAGCTTATGGGGAGGCGCTGAAGCTTTCTTT
J: TRBJ2-7; size: NA; V: TRBV11-3; D: TRBD1; CDR3: CASSLAGTGPYEQYF; DNA: TGTGCCAGCAGCTTAGCCGGGACAGGGCCCTACGAGCAGTACTTC
J: TRBJ2-2; size: NA; V: TRBV19; D: TRBD1; CDR3: CASSRRDRVDTGELFF; DNA: TGTGCCAGTAGTAGGCGGGACAGGGTAGACACCGGGGAGCTGTTTTTT
J: TRBJ2-2; size: once; V: TRBV6-6; D: NA; CDR3: CASSPGAGYTGELFF; DNA: TGTGCCAGCAGCCCCGGGGCGGGGTACACCGGGGAGCTGTTTTTT
J: TRBJ1-2; size: few; V: TRBV2; D: TRBD1; CDR3: CASIRGTGLDYGYTF; DNA: TGTGCCAGCATCCGAGGGACAGGTCTTGATTATGGCTACACCTTC
J: TRBJ1-1; size: NA; V: TRBV28; D: NA; CDR3: CASIPRGGMNTEAFF; DNA: TGTGCCAGCATTCCCCGAGGTGGCATGAACACTGAAGCTTTCTTT